One sample yielded the 17 T cell receptor beta chains listed below, sequenced in a study of blood T cell repertoires in COVID-19. The data were produced by immunoSEQ multiplex PCR, yet TCRdb's version contains in-frame clones alone and is incomplete. In the table there are 70,000 to 90,000 clones, over 75% of which are singletons. The specimen sequenced was peripheral blood. The receptors here all came from a human donor in a cohort sampled during active COVID-19.

This clone was observed once. This chain uses TRBV28 with TRBJ2-7; 10 bases are shared with TRBD2. After removal of 7 bases from V and 0 bases from J, the junction contained 6 bases not matched to a gene. Per germline, CDR1 MDHEN and CDR2 SYDVKM. The CDR3 covers 15 residues. The CDR3 nucleotides read TGTGCCAGCATTTTTAGCGGGGGGCCCTCCTACGAGCAGTACTTC. This codes for CASIFSGGPSYEQYF.

V gene TRBV5-5 combines with J gene TRBJ1-6, with D possibly being TRBD1 (6 bases). Deletions cut 4 bases from V and 5 bases from J, with 16 bases between. Germline V gene sequence: CDR1 SGHKS, CDR2 YYEKEE (reference sequence). CDR3 length equals 16 residues. The DNA of the CDR3 is TGTGCCAGCAGCCTGATGGCAGGGGTCGATAATTCACCCCTCCACTTT. Amino acid sequence: CASSLMAGVDNSPLHF.

V gene TRBV7-9 combines with J gene TRBJ1-2; D perhaps matches TRBD1 (6 bases). V was cut by 3 bases and J by 6 bases, with 14 bases left in between. The CDR3 is 14 amino acids. CDR1 and CDR2 (germline): SEHNR, FQNEAQ (reference sequence). This CDR3 reads CASSFETGNHGYTF. The CDR3 bases are TGTGCCAGCAGCTTTGAAACAGGGAACCATGGCTACACCTTC.

The V and J genes are TRBV9 and TRBJ2-2; weak D call: TRBD2 (6 bases). The CDR3 has 14 amino acids. V gave up 3 bases and J gave up 6 bases, with 12 bases separating them. CDR1 is SGDLS, CDR2 YYNGEE, per germline. For the CDR3, the DNA is TGTGCCAGCAGCGAGGGACTGAGCGCCGGGGAGCTGTTTTTT. Protein product: CASSEGLSAGELFF.

This clone occurred a few times. J is TRBJ2-7 and V is TRBV9, with 7 positions matching TRBD2. V was clipped by 0 bases and J by 2 bases; unmatched bases: 5. Germline V gene lookup returns CDR1 SGDLS and CDR2 YYNGEE. The CDR3 extends over 15 amino acids. CDR3 residues: CASSVAGGEAYEQYF. DNA of the CDR3: TGTGCCAGCAGCGTAGCTGGGGGGGAAGCCTACGAGCAGTACTTC.

The chain carries TRBV5-1 and TRBJ1-3; unclear D gene. Germline V CDR1 and CDR2: SGHRS, YFSETQ. The ends were cut back, 0 bases at V and 4 bases at J, with 11 bases in the middle. CDR3 length: 15 residues. The CDR3 DNA follows: TGCGCCAGCAGCTTGGAGGCGGGGAAAGGAAACACCATATATTTT. Protein product: CASSLEAGKGNTIYF.

The chain joins TRBV9 to TRBJ2-7; no clear D gene. This CDR3 has 13 amino acids. With 4 bases removed from V and 6 bases from J, the gap between germline ends came to 14 bases. CDR1 is SGDLS, CDR2 YYNGEE, per germline. CDR3 in DNA: TGTGCCAGCAGCCCAGGAATGTTCCGCGAGCAGTACTTC. Protein sequence: CASSPGMFREQYF.

The chain combines TRBV5-1 with TRBJ2-3, with D possibly matching TRBD1 (5 bases). Per germline, CDR1 SGHRS and CDR2 YFSETQ. The CDR3 contains 11 residues. With 7 bases removed from V and 6 bases from J, the gap between germline ends came to 9 bases. The CDR3 DNA follows: TGCGCCAGCCTTGGGGCGGATACGCAGTATTTT. Its translation is CASLGADTQYF.

This chain joins TRBV12-3 or TRBV12-4 and TRBJ2-7, with D perhaps matching TRBD1 (5 bases). The CDR3 has 13 amino acids. Trimming took 5 bases from V and 7 from J, leaving 15 bases between them. This CDR3 is CASSPTGMREQYF. The CDR3 DNA reads TGTGCCAGCAGTCCCACAGGTATGCGAGAGCAGTACTTC.

The CDR3 loop is CASTRREGDHEQFF. For the CDR3, the DNA is TGTGCCAGCACCCGACGAGAGGGCGACCATGAGCAGTTCTTC. The chain combines TRBV27 with TRBJ2-1; weak D call: TRBD2 (5 bases). This CDR3 region has 14 residues. The V gene's germline CDR1 is MNHEY and CDR2 SMNVEV (reference sequence). V lost 7 bases to trimming and J lost 8 bases, with 18 bases between them.

V usage is TRBV5-4 and J usage is TRBJ2-1; 8 bases match TRBD2. The CDR3 spans 15 residues. J gave up 5 bases and V 4 bases, and 8 bases lay outside the gene matches. Germline CDR1 and CDR2: SGHNT and YYREEE (reference sequence). The CDR3 protein is CASSAGTSADNEQFF. The CDR3 DNA follows: TGTGCCAGCAGCGCCGGGACTAGTGCGGACAATGAGCAGTTCTTC.

V and J are TRBV28 and TRBJ2-7, with TRBD2 identical over 8 bases. Germline trimming cut 7 bases from V and 6 bases from J; bases unmatched to any gene: 8. The CDR3 loop spans 13 amino acids. Per germline, CDR1 MDHEN and CDR2 SYDVKM. Written as DNA, the CDR3 is TGTGCCAGCACGGGAGGGTTAGGTAGCGAGCAGTACTTC. Residues: CASTGGLGSEQYF.

The chain employs TRBV9 and TRBJ2-7, with D unclear. The V end lost 0 bases, the J end lost 0 bases, and 7 bases lay between the germline ends. The CDR3 has 14 residues. Germline V gene sequence: CDR1 SGDLS, CDR2 YYNGEE. The CDR3 here is CASSVGPYSYEQYF. The CDR3, as DNA: TGTGCCAGCAGCGTAGGGCCGTACTCCTACGAGCAGTACTTC. Full variable domain (rest looked up from reference TRBV9 and TRBJ2-7): DSGVTQTPKHLITATGQRVTLRCSPRSGDLSVYWYQQSLDQGLQFLIQYYNGEERAKGNILERFSAQQFPDLHSELNLSSLELGDSALYFCASSVGPYSYEQYFGPGTRLTVT.

This chain joins TRBV6-5 and TRBJ2-7, with 8 bases lining up with TRBD1. This CDR3 is 14 amino acids long. J lost 0 bases, V lost 5 bases, and 3 bases had no gene match. Germline V gene sequence: CDR1 MNHEY, CDR2 SVGAGI. For the CDR3, the DNA is TGTGCCAGCAGTAGACAGGGGAACTCCTACGAGCAGTACTTC. Amino acid sequence: CASSRQGNSYEQYF.

The chain links TRBV5-4 to TRBJ2-7, with 14 positions matching TRBD2. CDR1 and CDR2 (germline): SGHNT, YYREEE (reference sequence). With 2 bases clipped from V and 7 bases from J, the junction kept 20 bases outside the gene matches. The CDR3 contains 20 residues. CDR3 residues: CASSLHTPGLAGAALWEQYF. CDR3 in DNA: TGTGCCAGCAGCTTACACACCCCGGGACTAGCGGGAGCCGCTTTGTGGGAGCAGTACTTC.

The V call is TRBV5-6, the J call TRBJ2-7; 7 bases agree with TRBD1. Trimming cost V 0 bases and J 6 bases; bases outside gene matches: 6. The CDR3 extends over 14 amino acids. Germline CDR1 reads SGHDT; CDR2 reads YYEEEE. CDR3 coding DNA: TGTGCCAGCAGCTTGGGCGGACAGGTTCTCGAGCAGTACTTC. As protein: CASSLGGQVLEQYF.

V is TRBV5-1 and J is TRBJ2-3; D perhaps matches TRBD1 (5 bases). V was cut by 5 bases and J by 2 bases, with 12 bases left in between. Germline CDR1 and CDR2: SGHRS and YFSETQ. The CDR3 has 14 amino acids. The CDR3 sequence: CASRIQVFTDTQYF. The CDR3 DNA follows: TGCGCCAGCAGGATACAGGTGTTCACAGATACGCAGTATTTT.